This T cell receptor beta chain is drawn from a study of PD-1 blockade in classical Hodgkin lymphoma. Whole-study results and caveats: Differences between repertoires have undefined causes, possibly disease activity or prior therapy. Newly diagnosed patients were reported to exhibit reduced baseline TCR diversity relative to healthy donors. Patients with a complete response exhibited baseline diversity comparable to newly diagnosed patients. Significant TCR diversity gains by C4D1 occurred in CD4+ but not CD8+ cells.

This CDR3 region has 8 residues. On this clone itself: Its specificity is not known. Compared with germline, one end of the junction differs, possibly owing to a read error.

The repertoire was sequenced with immunoSEQ multiplex PCR; TCRdb's copy has only in-frame clones and lacks some. Of tens of thousands of clones listed, 80% to 90% are singletons. After autologous stem cell transplantation all patients relapsed, and prior brentuximab vedotin exposure differed between cohorts. The sequences come from peripheral blood mononuclear cells (PBMCs), collected at baseline. This chain joins TRBV6-7 and TRBJ1-1, with D perhaps TRBD1 (5 bases). TRBV6-7 is assigned to the ORF class and has an uncertain function. This receptor was obtained from a human donor with classical Hodgkin lymphoma. CDR3 in DNA: TGCGAAGGGGTCGGGGCTTTCTTT. Its protein product is CEGVGAFF.